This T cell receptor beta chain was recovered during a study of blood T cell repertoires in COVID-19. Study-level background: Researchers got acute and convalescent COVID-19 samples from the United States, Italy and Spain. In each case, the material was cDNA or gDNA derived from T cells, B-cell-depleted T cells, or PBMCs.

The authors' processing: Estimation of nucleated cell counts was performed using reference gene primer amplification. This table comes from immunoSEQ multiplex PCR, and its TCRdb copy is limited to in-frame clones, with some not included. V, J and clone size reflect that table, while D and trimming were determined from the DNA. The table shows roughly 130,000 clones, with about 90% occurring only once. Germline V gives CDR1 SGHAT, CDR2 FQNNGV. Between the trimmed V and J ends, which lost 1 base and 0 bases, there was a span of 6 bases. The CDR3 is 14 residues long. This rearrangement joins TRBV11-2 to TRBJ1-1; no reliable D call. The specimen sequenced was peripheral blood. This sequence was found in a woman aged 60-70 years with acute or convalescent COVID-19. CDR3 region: CASSLVQMNTEAFF. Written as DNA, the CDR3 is TGTGCCAGCAGCTTAGTACAAATGAACACTGAAGCTTTCTTT.